One and the same sample provided the 26 T cell receptor beta chains below, sequenced in a study of response to subunit inactivated influenza vaccine. TCRdb re-called the RT-PCR reads with MiXCR, one entry per CDR3 protein. This sample has hundreds of thousands of distinct CDR3 sequences; approximately 10% occur once, and the top ten carry approximately 11%. This same sample was also part of a study on T cells expressing NK-cell markers. That report notes: The authors generated TCR beta cDNA through 5'RACE template switching with UMIs.

The sequencing here drew on PBMCs from blood, taken on the day of vaccination. The source is a man aged 45-65 years who received an inactivated influenza vaccine.

This sequence joins TRBV9 and TRBJ1-4; weak D call: TRBD1 (5 bases). Germline CDR1 reads SGDLS; CDR2 reads YYNGEE. V was pared by 4 bases and J by 2 bases, with 15 bases between. This CDR3 is built from 16 residues. The CDR3 protein is CASSPAAGSTNEKLFF. The CDR3 region has the DNA TGTGCCAGCAGCCCAGCAGCAGGGAGTACTAATGAAAAACTGTTTTTT. The variable domain in full, completed from reference TRBV9 and TRBJ1-4, reads DSGVTQTPKHLITATGQRVTLRCSPRSGDLSVYWYQQSLDQGLQFLIQYYNGEERAKGNILERFSAQQFPDLHSELNLSSLELGDSALYFCASSPAAGSTNEKLFFGSGTQLSVL.

This clonotype turned up a few times. The chain is built from TRBV15 and TRBJ1-5; 8 bases line up with TRBD1. Germline CDR1 LNHNV, CDR2 YYDKDF (reference sequence). With V trimmed by 4 bases and J by 3 bases, 5 bases remained unmatched. The CDR3 contains 15 residues. CDR3 in DNA: TGTGCCACCAGCATCGGACAGGGTCCCAATCAGCCCCAGCATTTT. Translated, it gives CATSIGQGPNQPQHF. The full variable domain, rest sourced from reference TRBV15 and TRBJ1-5, is DAMVIQNPRYQVTQFGKPVTLSCSQTLNHNVMYWYQQKSSQAPKLLFHYYDKDFNNEADTPDNFQSRRPNTSFCFLDIRSPGLGDTAMYLCATSIGQGPNQPQHFGDGTRLSIL.

The chain joins TRBV29-1 to TRBJ2-1; possibly TRBD2 for D (5 bases). The assigned J gene may be wrong: the sequence end matches TRBJ2-7 better. Germline loops: CDR1 SQVTM, CDR2 ANQGSEA. This CDR3 has 13 amino acids. This chain's CDR3 is CSVELLGLSEQYF. The CDR3 bases are TGCAGCGTTGAATTACTTGGACTTTCTGAGCAGTACTTC.

This clonotype has a count of ten or more. V and J are TRBV4-3 and TRBJ2-1, with a possible D match to TRBD1 (6 bases). Germline V CDR1 and CDR2: LGHNA, YSLEER. The CDR3 runs to 18 residues. V lost 0 bases and J lost 5, with 20 bases in between. The CDR3 protein is CASSQDSGWDTGDNEQFF. As DNA, the CDR3 is TGCGCCAGCAGCCAAGATAGTGGCTGGGACACCGGAGACAATGAGCAGTTCTTC.

The rearrangement joins TRBV24-1 to TRBJ2-5; perhaps TRBD1 as D (5 bases). Per the germline V gene, CDR1 is KGHDR and CDR2 is SFDVKD. V lost 3 bases and J lost 3, with 7 bases in between. CDR3 length: 13 amino acids. The CDR3 is CATSDRGKETQYF. DNA of the CDR3: TGTGCCACCAGTGATAGGGGTAAAGAGACCCAGTACTTC.

The V and J genes are TRBV24-1 and TRBJ2-3, with 7 bases lining up with TRBD2. This CDR3 is built from 15 residues. V trimming: 5 bases; J trimming: 0 bases; junction bases outside the gene matches: 4. Germline V gene lookup returns CDR1 KGHDR and CDR2 SFDVKD. CDR3 residues: CATSVGGLSTDTQYF. For the CDR3, the DNA is TGTGCCACCAGTGTGGGAGGGTTGAGCACAGATACGCAGTATTTT.

This clonotype was counted a few times. The chain carries TRBV28 and TRBJ2-5; 7 positions agree with TRBD1. The CDR3 runs 15 residues. Per the germline V gene, CDR1 is MDHEN and CDR2 is SYDVKM. J lost 1 base, V lost 5 bases, and 7 bases had no gene match. The CDR3 nucleotides are TGTGCCAGCAGTACCAGACAGGGATTCCAAGAGACCCAGTACTTC. Protein sequence: CASSTRQGFQETQYF.

This clonotype has more than one count but fewer than ten. This rearrangement joins TRBV29-1 to TRBJ2-5; 9 bases agree with TRBD2. CDR1 is SQVTM, CDR2 ANQGSEA, per germline. V lost 0 bases to trimming and J lost 1 base; unmatched junction nucleotides: 3. The CDR3 runs to 15 residues. Here the CDR3 DNA reads TGCAGCGTTGAAGAACTAGCGGGCCTCCAAGAGACCCAGTACTTC. Translation: CSVEELAGLQETQYF.

The CDR3 loop is CSATGLAGNTGELFF. The CDR3 DNA sequence: TGCAGTGCTACCGGACTAGCGGGGAACACCGGGGAGCTGTTTTTT. This chain joins TRBV20-1 and TRBJ2-2; TRBD2 matches 11 bases. Germline V gene data show CDR1 as DFQATT and CDR2 as SNEGSKA (reference sequence). J was trimmed by 1 base and V by 4 bases; bases with no gene match: 2. This CDR3 is built from 15 residues.

A few counts support this clonotype. V usage is TRBV6-2 or TRBV6-3 and J usage is TRBJ2-1; maybe TRBD1 (6 bases). The CDR3 runs 15 residues. V was trimmed by 7 bases and J by 0 bases, leaving 13 bases between them. From germline, CDR1 is MNHEY and CDR2 SVGEGT. CDR3 bases: TGTGCCAGCACCCCAACAGGGAGCTCCTACAATGAGCAGTTCTTC. Protein: CASTPTGSSYNEQFF.

The J gene is TRBJ2-1, the V gene TRBV6-1; 9 bases map to TRBD1. Germline trimming cut 6 bases from V and 7 bases from J; bases unmatched to any gene: 4. Germline V gives CDR1 MNHNS, CDR2 SASEGT. The CDR3 contains 13 residues. The CDR3 is CASRGTGRNEQFF. The DNA for the CDR3 is TGTGCCAGCAGAGGGACAGGGCGTAATGAGCAGTTCTTC.

In its sample, this clonotype was seen a few times. The chain joins TRBV12-3 or TRBV12-4 to TRBJ1-5; 8 bases agree with TRBD1. The CDR3 spans 14 residues. J lost 6 bases, V lost 5 bases, and 6 bases had no gene match. The CDR3 nucleotides are TGTGCCAGCAGTAAATCGACAGGGGCTCAGCCCCAGCATTTT. Protein sequence: CASSKSTGAQPQHF.

The chain recombines TRBV15 with TRBJ2-6; no definite D call. This CDR3 is built from 16 residues. Germline V CDR1 and CDR2: LNHNV, YYDKDF (reference sequence). V was pared by 1 base and J by 3 bases, with 10 bases between. CDR3 bases: TGTGCCACCAGCAGAGTGCAGATGGATGGGGCCAACGTCCTGACTTTC. The encoded protein is CATSRVQMDGANVLTF.

Comments on this clonotype: A clone one base away is much larger, so this may be a read error. The chain uses TRBV6-1 and TRBJ2-3; a weak D match, TRBD1 (6 bases). Germline V gene sequence: CDR1 MNHNS, CDR2 SASEGT. The CDR3 covers 15 residues. The CDR3 region has the DNA TGTGTCATCGATGAAAAACAGGGCTTGACAGATACGCAGTATTTT. It yields the protein CVIDEKQGLTDTQYF.

This clonotype was found a few times. This chain connects TRBV4-3 to TRBJ2-1; no definite D call. Per the germline V gene, CDR1 is LGHNA and CDR2 is YSLEER. The ends were cut back, 5 bases at V and 8 bases at J, with 19 bases in the middle. There are 15 residues in the CDR3. CDR3 loop: CASSASVEVEDEQFF. The CDR3 nucleotides are TGCGCCAGCAGCGCATCAGTCGAAGTTGAGGATGAGCAGTTCTTC.

This clonotype was seen more than once but under ten times. The V call is TRBV12-3 or TRBV12-4, the J call TRBJ2-3; the D call may be TRBD1 or TRBD2 (6 bases each). Trimming shortened V by 3 bases and J by 5 bases, and 15 bases separated the two germline ends. CDR3 size: 15 residues. CDR3 region: CASSLLGGKRDTQYF. As DNA, the CDR3 is TGTGCCAGCAGTTTGTTAGGGGGGAAAAGAGATACGCAGTATTTT.

This clonotype occurred a few times. This sequence joins TRBV27 and TRBJ1-1; the D is unclear. Deletions cut 5 bases from V and 1 base from J, with 8 bases between. Germline-derived CDR1 and CDR2 are MNHEY and SMNVEV (reference sequence). The CDR3 covers 13 residues. CDR3 in amino acids: CASSGAGNTEAFF. The CDR3 nucleotides read TGTGCCAGCAGTGGCGCGGGGAACACTGAAGCTTTCTTT.

The chain carries TRBV29-1 and TRBJ2-7; TRBD1 might be the D (5 bases). V lost 4 bases and J lost 3, with 7 bases in between. Germline values: CDR1 SQVTM, CDR2 ANQGSEA. The CDR3 is 11 residues long. The CDR3 here is CSVGGRYEQYF. The DNA for the CDR3 is TGCAGCGTTGGGGGCCGCTACGAGCAGTACTTC.

This chain uses TRBV7-9 with TRBJ2-3, with D perhaps TRBD1 or TRBD2 (7 bases each). Germline V gives CDR1 SEHNR, CDR2 FQNEAQ (reference sequence). The CDR3 loop spans 16 amino acids. Trimming cost V 8 bases and J 0 bases, with 18 bases left between them. The CDR3 region is CASGFLQGGSTDTQYF. CDR3 nucleotide sequence: TGTGCCAGCGGATTCCTTCAGGGGGGGAGCACAGATACGCAGTATTTT.

The sample holds a few counts of this clonotype. The V call is TRBV3-1, the J call TRBJ2-4; D is possibly TRBD1 (5 bases). The CDR3 consists of 12 residues. V dropped 4 bases and J dropped 16 bases, with 17 bases sitting between them. Germline CDR1 LGHDT, CDR2 YNNKEL (reference sequence). This chain's CDR3 is CASSPAGQSQYF. The CDR3 nucleotides read TGTGCCAGCAGCCCGGCAGGACAAAGTCAATACTTC.

The chain joins TRBV20-1 to TRBJ2-1; D remains ambiguous. This CDR3 is built from 12 residues. Between the trimmed V and J ends, which lost 0 bases and 10 bases, there was a span of 10 bases. Looked up from germline, CDR1 is DFQATT and CDR2 is SNEGSKA (reference sequence). The CDR3 protein is CSARDVWREQFF. CDR3 nucleotide sequence: TGCAGTGCTAGAGATGTTTGGCGGGAGCAGTTCTTC.

This clonotype was seen only a few times. CDR3 in amino acids: CATSRGKNSPLHF. CDR3 DNA: TGTGCCACCAGCAGGGGGAAGAATTCACCCCTCCACTTT. This chain links TRBV15 with TRBJ1-6; D gene uncertain. V was clipped by 3 bases and J by 7 bases, with 7 bases between them. The length of the CDR3 is 13 residues. The germline V gene encodes CDR1 LNHNV and CDR2 YYDKDF (reference sequence).

The J gene is TRBJ2-1, the V gene TRBV7-9, with TRBD2 identical over 12 bases. The junction had 10 bases not matched to a gene; V was cut back by 3 bases and J by 10 bases. The CDR3 is 16 residues long. Looked up from germline, CDR1 is SEHNR and CDR2 is FQNEAQ (reference sequence). This CDR3 is CASSFIQGLAGREQFF. The CDR3 bases are TGTGCCAGCAGCTTTATCCAAGGACTAGCGGGGAGGGAGCAGTTCTTC.

The table lists this clonotype with many counts. The chain's CDR3 is CASSLVGSPAEKLFF. In DNA form, the CDR3 reads TGCGCCAGCAGCTTGGTTGGGTCCCCCGCAGAAAAACTGTTTTTT. The rearrangement links TRBV5-1 to TRBJ1-4; D unresolved. In germline, CDR1 is SGHRS, CDR2 YFSETQ. The CDR3 runs to 15 residues. V was trimmed by 0 bases and J by 8 bases, leaving 14 bases between them.

This clonotype appeared a few times. The V and J genes are TRBV11-2 and TRBJ2-7, with D uncertain. Germline-derived CDR1 and CDR2 are SGHAT and FQNNGV. The length of the CDR3 is 15 residues. Trimming took 1 base from V and 2 from J, leaving 12 bases between them. The CDR3 loop is CASSLGAGWTYEQYF. The CDR3 nucleotides are TGTGCCAGCAGCTTAGGGGCAGGCTGGACCTACGAGCAGTACTTC.

This clonotype was seen only a few times. The chain has TRBV20-1 and TRBJ2-1; 12 bases are a match to TRBD2. The J segment lost 6 bases and the V segment lost 3 bases, leaving 9 bases of the junction unmatched. CDR3 length: 16 residues. Germline V gives CDR1 DFQATT, CDR2 SNEGSKA (reference sequence). The CDR3 is CSARVASGRGFNEQFF. The DNA for the CDR3 is TGCAGTGCTAGGGTGGCTAGCGGGAGGGGGTTCAATGAGCAGTTCTTC.